The T cell receptor beta chain described here comes from a study of long-term antiretroviral therapy in people with HIV. Study outcomes and limitations: The study collected no data on ART adherence, viral resistance or therapy changes. CDR3 length ranges were narrower in HIV repertoires than in controls.

At minimum, one pre-ART and two post-ART PBMC samples were obtained from each donor. Comments on this clone: What it binds is not known.

Germline CDR1 is SSHAT and CDR2 is FNYEAQ (reference sequence). The length of the CDR3 is 12 residues. V lost 7 bases, J lost 6 bases, and 12 bases lay in between. At the survey level, the v3.0 immunoSEQ assay was run. Sequenced by immunoSEQ multiplex PCR; TCRdb stores in-frame clones only, minus some. Here the sample spans roughly 30,000 clones, just under 95% being singletons. The input for sequencing was unsorted PBMCs, taken 5.3 years after starting antiretroviral therapy. The TCR originated in a man in his forties or fifties with HIV. The chain employs TRBV7-7 and TRBJ1-2; D may be TRBD1 (5 bases). CDR3 region: CASNQGGDGYTF. CDR3 in DNA: TGTGCCAGCAACCAGGGAGGGGATGGCTACACCTTC.